This T cell receptor beta chain emerged from a study of vaccination effects on CD4 cells after COVID-19. About the research overall: Participants each got two BNT162b2 or mRNA-1273 vaccine doses.

Sequencing was performed with immunoSEQ multiplex PCR; in TCRdb, only in-frame clones are kept and a portion is missing. The repertoire consists of approximately 30,000 clones, with about 80% occurring once and the leading ten covering 27%. This CDR3 has 13 amino acids. V gave up 2 bases and J gave up 8 bases, with 7 bases separating them. Germline V gene data show CDR1 as SEHNR and CDR2 as FQNEAQ (reference sequence). This clone came up a few times. Its target is unknown. The study's findings and limits: Early post-infection timepoints were missing from the study, which also had few convalescent patients. Healthy vaccinees' vaccine-induced clones included only 1 of 255 that recognized common cold coronaviruses.

Expansion of antigen-specific CD4+ T cells with viral peptide pools was carried out by the ViraFEST assay before sequencing. Subsequent to a culture period of 10 to 11 days, CD4+ T cells were isolated. In the vaccine recipients, nucleocapsid antibodies were negative and there was no prior SARS-CoV-2 infection. The TCR originated in a human donor who received a COVID-19 vaccine. The genes are TRBV7-9 and TRBJ1-6; D is uncertain. Source: CD4+ T cells from PBMCs cultured with HCoV-OC43 spike peptides, taken before COVID-19 vaccination. Subset described: HCoV-OC43 spike overlapping peptide pool stimulation. CDR3 coding DNA: TGTGCCAGCAGCTTAAGGTCGGATTCACCCCTCCACTTT. Protein: CASSLRSDSPLHF.